The 27 T cell receptor beta chains below all came from one sample that was sequenced in a study of blood T cell repertoires in COVID-19. The method was immunoSEQ multiplex PCR; TCRdb's version includes in-frame clones alone and lacks a portion of them. The sample has some 150,000 clones, roughly 76% seen once; the top ten hold approximately 9%. The specimen was peripheral blood. The origin of the receptors is a woman in her 50s with active or convalescent COVID-19.

The chain has TRBV28 and TRBJ1-2; D is undetermined. Per germline, CDR1 MDHEN and CDR2 SYDVKM. Trimming removed 3 bases from V and 1 base from J, with 6 bases in between. There are 13 residues in the CDR3. The CDR3 loop reads CASSFGINYGYTF. The CDR3 DNA reads as TGTGCCAGCAGTTTTGGCATTAACTATGGCTACACCTTC.

A remark on this clone: Additional DNA sequences in this sample encode the identical CDR3. This chain links TRBV5-1 with TRBJ1-2, with 7 bases aligning to TRBD1. V shed 4 bases, J shed 5 bases, and the junction held 5 bases outside the gene matches. The CDR3 totals 13 residues. Germline CDR1 SGHRS, CDR2 YFSETQ. CDR3 loop: CASSLQGNYGYTF. The CDR3, as DNA: TGCGCCAGCAGCCTACAGGGGAATTATGGCTACACCTTC. Drawing the rest from reference TRBV5-1 and TRBJ1-2, the complete variable domain is KAGVTQTPRYLIKTRGQQVTLSCSPISGHRSVSWYQQTPGQGLQFLFEYFSETQRNKGNFPGRFSGRQFSNSRSEMNVSTLELGDSALYLCASSLQGNYGYTFGSGTRLTVV.

This clone was seen a handful of times. The chain recombines TRBV6-1 with TRBJ2-1; 13 positions match TRBD2. Germline CDR1 MNHNS, CDR2 SASEGT. J gave up 7 bases and V 4 bases, and 7 bases lay outside the gene matches. This CDR3 has 16 amino acids. In DNA, the CDR3 is TGTGCCAGCAGTGTGAGGACTAGCGGGAGCGGTAATGAGCAGTTCTTC. Its protein product is CASSVRTSGSGNEQFF.

This chain uses TRBV27 with TRBJ2-1; TRBD2 matches at 7 bases. This CDR3 contains 16 residues. CDR1 MNHEY and CDR2 SMNVEV come from the germline V gene (reference sequence). V lost 4 bases to trimming and J lost 4 bases; unmatched junction nucleotides: 10. CDR3 nucleotide sequence: TGTGCCAGCAGTTCGGGGGGTGGGGAGAGGTACAATGAGCAGTTCTTC. It codes for CASSSGGGERYNEQFF.

This clone showed up just a few times. The chain combines TRBV4-1 with TRBJ1-5, with 9 bases aligning to TRBD1. Germline values: CDR1 MGHRA, CDR2 YSYEKL. This CDR3 comprises 16 residues. V trimming: 1 base; J trimming: 2 bases; junction bases outside the gene matches: 3. The CDR3, as DNA: TGCGCCAGCAGCCAAGGGGACAGGGTGGGCAATCAGCCCCAGCATTTT. Its translation is CASSQGDRVGNQPQHF.

The chain carries TRBV15 and TRBJ1-1, with D perhaps matching TRBD1 (5 bases). Germline V CDR1 and CDR2: LNHNV, YYDKDF (reference sequence). V lost 5 bases and J lost 4, with 23 bases in between. This CDR3 is built from 17 residues. Here the CDR3 DNA reads TGTGCCACCAGCTCCCAGGTACATTCGTTAAGGGGCACTGAAGCTTTCTTT. Encoded protein: CATSSQVHSLRGTEAFF.

The chain uses TRBV7-2 and TRBJ1-6; D perhaps matches TRBD1 (6 bases). Germline assignment: CDR1 SGHTA and CDR2 FQGNSA. V shed 2 bases and J shed 7 bases, with 18 bases lying between them. The CDR3 consists of 17 residues. CDR3 sequence (DNA): TGTGCCAGCAGCTTAATGGTAGGCAGGGGAAAAAATTCACCCCTCCACTTT. Translated: CASSLMVGRGKNSPLHF.

The rearrangement uses TRBV7-7 and TRBJ2-5; possible D gene TRBD1, 6 bases. This CDR3 has 16 amino acids. Germline-derived CDR1 and CDR2 are SSHAT and FNYEAQ (reference sequence). The V end lost 5 bases, the J end lost 4 bases, and 20 bases lay between the germline ends. The CDR3 spells CASSLTGRTSTETQYF. The CDR3 region has the DNA TGTGCCAGCAGCCTGACAGGACGCACAAGTACAGAGACCCAGTACTTC.

This clone has only one observation. The rearrangement joins TRBV15 to TRBJ2-7, with a possible D match to TRBD1 (5 bases). The CDR3 has 14 amino acids. Trimming took 1 base from V and 1 from J, leaving 8 bases between them. Germline V gene lookup returns CDR1 LNHNV and CDR2 YYDKDF (reference sequence). CDR3 in DNA: TGTGCCACCAGCAGAGGAGACAGTTCCTACGAGCAGTACTTC. This translates into CATSRGDSSYEQYF.

The rearrangement uses TRBV7-9 and TRBJ1-1; D remains unclear. Trimming stripped 1 base from V and 5 bases from J, with 14 bases between. The germline CDR1 and CDR2 sequences are SEHNR and FQNEAQ (reference sequence). This CDR3 comprises 15 residues. The CDR3 coding sequence is TGTGCCAGCAGCTTAGATTCGGGGTGGGGTACTGAAGCTTTCTTT. Translated, it gives CASSLDSGWGTEAFF.

In its sample, this clone was seen a few times. The chain combines TRBV28 with TRBJ1-1; TRBD1 is a possible D gene (6 bases). The germline V and J ends were trimmed by 4 bases and 5 bases, with 14 bases remaining between them. The CDR3 length is 14 residues. Germline V lookup: CDR1 MDHEN, CDR2 SYDVKM. The CDR3 DNA sequence: TGTGCCAGCAGTTATTCAGGGGCATGGACTGAAGCTTTCTTT. Translating it yields CASSYSGAWTEAFF.

This rearrangement joins TRBV7-7 to TRBJ2-5, with 9 bases lining up with TRBD2. The CDR3 runs 15 residues. Germline assignment: CDR1 SSHAT and CDR2 FNYEAQ (reference sequence). With 3 bases clipped from V and 1 base from J, the junction kept 3 bases outside the gene matches. The CDR3 reads CASSLGSGGQETQYF. For the CDR3, the DNA is TGTGCCAGCAGCTTGGGTAGCGGGGGCCAAGAGACCCAGTACTTC.

This chain joins TRBV28 and TRBJ2-7; the D gene is possibly TRBD1 (5 bases). Germline loops: CDR1 MDHEN, CDR2 SYDVKM. The CDR3 is made up of 15 amino acids. V lost 7 bases and J lost 2, with 18 bases in between. The CDR3 nucleotides read TGTGCCAGCATTAGAGAGACAGCCGGAACCTACGAGCAGTACTTC. The encoded protein is CASIRETAGTYEQYF. The variable domain in full, with the rest retrieved from reference TRBV28 and TRBJ2-7, is DVKVTQSSRYLVKRTGEKVFLECVQDMDHENMFWYRQDPGLGLRLIYFSYDVKMKEKGDIPEGYSVSREKKERFSLILESASTNQTSMYLCASIRETAGTYEQYFGPGTRLTVT.

This chain joins TRBV28 and TRBJ1-5, with 9 positions matching TRBD1. The CDR3 spans 17 residues. The V gene's germline CDR1 is MDHEN and CDR2 SYDVKM. J gave up 6 bases and V 5 bases, and 14 bases lay outside the gene matches. The CDR3 sequence is CASSPAGTGRAGQPQHF. CDR3 coding DNA: TGTGCCAGCAGTCCGGCGGGGACAGGGAGGGCGGGTCAGCCCCAGCATTTT.

This clone has just a few counts. V is TRBV6-2 or TRBV6-3 and J is TRBJ2-1, with 8 bases matching TRBD2. The germline gives CDR1 MNHEY, CDR2 SVGEGT. V dropped 3 bases and J dropped 2; count of bases not matched to a gene: 6. CDR3 length: 16 amino acids. Written as DNA, the CDR3 is TGTGCCAGCAGTTATGGTAGCGGGGATACCTACAATGAGCAGTTCTTC. Translation gives CASSYGSGDTYNEQFF.

There are a few counts of this clone. CDR3: CASSEIPGNSPLHF. The CDR3 region has the DNA TGTGCCAGCAGTGAAATACCAGGTAATTCACCCCTCCACTTT. The rearrangement joins TRBV6-4 to TRBJ1-6; D remains ambiguous. CDR3 length: 14 amino acids. Trimming removed 3 bases at V and 6 bases at J, with 9 bases between. Germline V CDR1 and CDR2: MRHNA, SNTAGT.

The table lists this clone with a count of one. V is TRBV7-8 and J is TRBJ2-1, with 13 bases that match TRBD2. The V and J ends lost 7 bases and 5 bases, in that order; junction bases with no gene match: 11. This CDR3 contains 17 residues. CDR1 SGHVS and CDR2 FQNEAQ come from the germline V gene. CDR3 DNA: TGTGCCAGCACCCTCCTGAGGACTAGCGGGGGAGACAATGAGCAGTTCTTC. Amino acids: CASTLLRTSGGDNEQFF. Together with reference TRBV7-8 and TRBJ2-1, the CDR3 gives the full variable domain: GAGVSQSPRYKVAKRGQDVALRCDPISGHVSLFWYQQALGQGPEFLTYFQNEAQLDKSGLPSDRFFAERPEGSVSTLKIQRTQQEDSAVYLCASTLLRTSGGDNEQFFGPGTRLTVL.

In this sample, this clone turned up a few times. The chain is built from TRBV15 and TRBJ2-5, with D possibly being TRBD1 (5 bases). This CDR3 contains 16 residues. CDR1 is LNHNV, CDR2 YYDKDF, per germline (reference sequence). Trimming stripped 1 base from V and 5 bases from J, with 17 bases between. The CDR3: CATSRARSRAEETQYF. CDR3 nucleotide sequence: TGTGCCACCAGCAGAGCCCGCAGCAGGGCGGAGGAGACCCAGTACTTC.

This chain links TRBV7-2 with TRBJ2-7; 10 bases line up with TRBD1. The CDR3 runs to 16 residues. Trimming took 5 bases from V and 6 from J; bases not matched to a gene: 13. Looked up from germline, CDR1 is SGHTA and CDR2 is FQGNSA. CDR3 residues: CASSGDRGLLQSEQYF. The CDR3 nucleotides read TGTGCCAGCAGCGGGGACAGGGGCCTTCTTCAGTCCGAGCAGTACTTC.

The chain is built from TRBV28 and TRBJ1-5; TRBD1 might be the D (5 bases). With 2 bases removed from V and 0 bases from J, the gap between germline ends came to 14 bases. Germline values: CDR1 MDHEN, CDR2 SYDVKM. The CDR3 spans 17 residues. This CDR3 reads CASSLGVTGDSNQPQHF. Here the CDR3 DNA reads TGTGCCAGCAGTTTAGGAGTAACAGGAGATAGCAATCAGCCCCAGCATTTT.

The V and J genes are TRBV9 and TRBJ1-1; 7 bases match TRBD1. This CDR3 has 15 amino acids. Germline-derived CDR1 and CDR2 are SGDLS and YYNGEE. V dropped 0 bases and J dropped 5; count of bases not matched to a gene: 7. CDR3 nucleotides: TGTGCCAGCAGCGTAGTAGACAGGGTCGTGACTGAAGCTTTCTTT. Its protein is CASSVVDRVVTEAFF.

The gene calls are TRBV23-1 and TRBJ2-1; 8 positions agree with TRBD2. TRBV23-1 is treated as an ORF (open reading frame) with a function not yet certain. The length of the CDR3 is 13 residues. With 3 bases clipped from V and 7 bases from J, the junction kept 2 bases outside the gene matches. DNA of the CDR3: TGCGCCAGCAGTCAGCCGGGGGGGAATGAGCAGTTCTTC. Residues: CASSQPGGNEQFF.

V gene TRBV9 combines with J gene TRBJ1-3; TRBD1 might be the D (6 bases). CDR1 is SGDLS, CDR2 YYNGEE, per germline. V was pared by 4 bases and J by 4 bases, with 9 bases between. The CDR3 runs 13 residues. The CDR3 region has the DNA TGTGCCAGCAGCATTGACAGGGGAAACACCATATATTTT. Translated: CASSIDRGNTIYF.

This clone was picked up a small number of times. The chain carries TRBV29-1 and TRBJ1-1; 8 bases are shared with TRBD1. CDR3 length equals 14 residues. Germline lookup yields CDR1 SQVTM and CDR2 ANQGSEA. With 7 bases clipped from V and 0 bases from J, the junction kept 7 bases outside the gene matches. DNA of the CDR3: TGCAGCGCCGAGGACAGGGCCATGAACACTGAAGCTTTCTTT. This encodes CSAEDRAMNTEAFF.

The V and J genes are TRBV19 and TRBJ1-1, with TRBD1 matching 10 bases. The CDR3 spans 14 residues. Unmatched junction bases numbered 5, after V lost 6 bases and J lost 4 bases. The germline CDR1 and CDR2 sequences are LNHDA and SQIVND (reference sequence). CDR3 sequence: CASSPRTGGTEAFF. CDR3 coding DNA: TGTGCCAGTAGCCCTCGGACAGGGGGCACTGAAGCTTTCTTT.

CDR3 DNA sequence: TGTGCCACCAGTGATTCGACAGGGTACAATCAGCCCCAGCATTTT. Encoded protein: CATSDSTGYNQPQHF. The chain joins TRBV24-1 to TRBJ1-5; 7 bases are a match to TRBD1. Germline V gene lookup returns CDR1 KGHDR and CDR2 SFDVKD. CDR3 size: 15 residues. Unmatched junction bases numbered 3, after V lost 2 bases and J lost 3 bases.

The chain links TRBV4-3 to TRBJ1-4; the D is unclear. This CDR3 contains 13 residues. Trimming took off 1 base at V and 6 bases at J, with 6 bases between the two ends. From germline, CDR1 is LGHNA and CDR2 YSLEER. Here the CDR3 reads CASSQVHDEKLFF. DNA of the CDR3: TGCGCCAGCAGCCAAGTCCATGATGAAAAACTGTTTTTT.